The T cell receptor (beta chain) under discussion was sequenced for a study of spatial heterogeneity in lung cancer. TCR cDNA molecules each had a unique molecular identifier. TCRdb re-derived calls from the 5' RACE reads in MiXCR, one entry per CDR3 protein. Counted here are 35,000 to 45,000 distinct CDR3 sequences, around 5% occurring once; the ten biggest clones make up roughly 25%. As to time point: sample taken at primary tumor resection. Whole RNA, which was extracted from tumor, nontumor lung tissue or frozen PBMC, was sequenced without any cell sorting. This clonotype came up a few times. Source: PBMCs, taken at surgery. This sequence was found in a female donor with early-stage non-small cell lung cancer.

This CDR3 reads CASSRGQGGQETQYF. The CDR3 region has the DNA TGCGCCAGCAGCCGGGGACAGGGGGGACAAGAGACCCAGTACTTC. The chain uses TRBV5-1 and TRBJ2-5; TRBD1 matches 11 bases. V was clipped by 4 bases and J by 2 bases; unmatched bases: 4. Germline CDR1 reads SGHRS; CDR2 reads YFSETQ. The CDR3 is 15 amino acids. Variable domain in full (rest from reference TRBV5-1 and TRBJ2-5): KAGVTQTPRYLIKTRGQQVTLSCSPISGHRSVSWYQQTPGQGLQFLFEYFSETQRNKGNFPGRFSGRQFSNSRSEMNVSTLELGDSALYLCASSRGQGGQETQYFGPGTRLLVL.